The 28 T cell receptor beta chains listed next were all sequenced from one sample in a study of regulatory T cells in long-lasting Graves disease. As to time point: newly diagnosed GD, antithyroid drugs for less than 3 months. Extracted RNA from PBMCs served as the source of the TCR library. Building the TCR beta libraries relied on iRepertoire HTBI primers, and CDR3 regions underwent Arm-PCR. MiXCR, applied by TCRdb to the multiplex PCR reads, yields one record per CDR3 protein. The sample contains 370,000 or so distinct CDR3 sequences, 15% to 20% of which appear only once. These data also featured in a second study, about T cells in Graves' hyperthyroidism and ophthalmopathy.

Sequenced here: peripheral blood mononuclear cells (PBMCs), sampled at new diagnosis, from a patient treated with antithyroid drugs. Receptors were obtained from a woman under 30 with Graves disease.

The chain joins TRBV2 to TRBJ2-1; D is possibly TRBD1 (5 bases). Germline CDR1 SNHLY, CDR2 FYNNEI. V lost 3 bases and J lost 6, with 12 bases in between. This CDR3 is 14 amino acids long. CDR3 amino acids: CASSDPQGSNEQFF. CDR3 bases: TGTGCCAGCAGTGATCCCCAGGGTAGCAATGAGCAGTTCTTC.

This clonotype is a singleton in its sample. The chain uses TRBV18 and TRBJ1-2; TRBD1 agrees at 7 bases. V lost 3 bases to trimming and J lost 6 bases; unmatched junction nucleotides: 4. Germline CDR1 and CDR2: KGHSH and LQKENI. CDR3 length: 13 residues. CDR3 in amino acids: CASSPQGVDGYTF. The CDR3 DNA reads as TGTGCCAGCTCACCGCAGGGGGTTGATGGCTACACCTTC.

This clonotype came up a few times. The chain couples TRBV6-2 or TRBV6-3 to TRBJ2-7; 11 bases agree with TRBD2. The CDR3 sequence is 13 residues long. V shed 6 bases and J 7 bases; nucleotides not matched to a gene: 5. Germline CDR1 and CDR2: MNHEY and SVGEGT. The CDR3 here is CASRSLAGGEQYF. CDR3 nucleotides: TGTGCCAGCAGGAGCCTAGCGGGAGGAGAGCAGTACTTC.

This clonotype was detected ten times or more. The CDR3 here is CSARDPGTSPDTQYF. The CDR3 bases are TGCAGTGCTAGGGATCCCGGGACTAGCCCAGATACGCAGTATTTT. This sequence joins TRBV20-1 and TRBJ2-3; 9 nucleotides agree with TRBD2. CDR1 is DFQATT, CDR2 SNEGSKA, per germline (reference sequence). With V trimmed by 3 bases and J by 4 bases, 8 bases remained unmatched. The CDR3 runs 15 residues.

The chain joins TRBV28 to TRBJ2-7; possibly TRBD2 for D (7 bases). Trimming removed 7 bases at V and 6 bases at J, with 19 bases between. Per germline, CDR1 MDHEN and CDR2 SYDVKM. This CDR3 spans 14 amino acids. The DNA for the CDR3 is TGTGCCAGCACCCGGGAAGGGGGGGTTGTCGAGCAGTACTTC. This sequence encodes CASTREGGVVEQYF.

This clonotype has ten or more counts. The CDR3 DNA follows: TGCAGTGCTAGTCCTGACATGAACACTGAAGCTTTCTTT. Its protein product is CSASPDMNTEAFF. The chain links TRBV20-1 to TRBJ1-1, with D hard to call. V was clipped by 3 bases and J by 0 bases, with 8 bases between them. The CDR3 covers 13 residues. Germline CDR1 reads DFQATT; CDR2 reads SNEGSKA (reference sequence).

In this sample, this clonotype turned up many times. The chain's CDR3 is CSARRQGRVNTEAFF. Here the CDR3 DNA reads TGCAGTGCTAGACGACAGGGGAGGGTTAACACTGAAGCTTTCTTT. The chain links TRBV20-1 to TRBJ1-1; the match to TRBD1 covers 8 bases. J gave up 2 bases and V 2 bases, and 7 bases lay outside the gene matches. Germline V gene sequence: CDR1 DFQATT, CDR2 SNEGSKA (reference sequence). CDR3 size: 15 residues.

This clonotype was recorded a few times. The chain employs TRBV9 and TRBJ2-7, with 7 bases identical to TRBD1. Germline V gene lookup returns CDR1 SGDLS and CDR2 YYNGEE. The CDR3 totals 14 residues. The V segment lost 4 bases and the J segment 5 bases; nucleotides outside the gene matches: 9. Written as DNA, the CDR3 is TGTGCCAGCAGCCCCCTAGGGGGCAGGAACGAGCAGTACTTC. This codes for CASSPLGGRNEQYF.

This clonotype showed up many times. This chain links TRBV2 with TRBJ2-3; 10 bases map to TRBD2. The CDR3 spans 15 residues. Germline CDR1 reads SNHLY; CDR2 reads FYNNEI. With V trimmed by 6 bases and J by 4 bases, 7 bases remained unmatched. The CDR3 is CASRGAGGVSDTQYF. In DNA, the CDR3 is TGTGCCAGCAGAGGAGCGGGAGGGGTCTCAGATACGCAGTATTTT.

Details on this clonotype: An end of the junction differs from the germline gene, which may be a read error. This chain connects TRBV12-3 or TRBV12-4 to TRBJ1-5; perhaps TRBD1 as D (6 bases). This CDR3 spans 13 amino acids. CDR3 region: CASNLVGGQPQHF. The CDR3 coding sequence is TGTGCCAGCAATTTAGTAGGGGGGCAGCCCCAGCATTTT.

At least ten counts were recorded for this clonotype. The V call is TRBV20-1, the J call TRBJ2-1, with 11 positions matching TRBD2. CDR3 length equals 16 residues. CDR1 and CDR2 (germline): DFQATT, SNEGSKA (reference sequence). V shed 6 bases and J 4 bases; nucleotides not matched to a gene: 11. CDR3 loop: CSADSGGTSGYNEQFF. CDR3 bases: TGCAGTGCCGACAGTGGGGGGACTAGCGGATACAATGAGCAGTTCTTC.

This clonotype was counted ten times or more. The V call is TRBV28, the J call TRBJ2-1, with 8 bases identical to TRBD2. Germline loops: CDR1 MDHEN, CDR2 SYDVKM. V was clipped by 3 bases and J by 8 bases; unmatched bases: 9. This CDR3 spans 15 amino acids. The CDR3 loop reads CASSFSSGQIDEQFF. As DNA, the CDR3 is TGTGCCAGCAGTTTTTCTAGCGGGCAGATAGATGAGCAGTTCTTC.

This clonotype was seen only a few times. The V call is TRBV27, the J call TRBJ2-2; D is undetermined. Germline CDR1 and CDR2: MNHEY and SMNVEV (reference sequence). The CDR3 runs 11 residues. With 7 bases removed from V and 4 bases from J, the gap between germline ends came to 4 bases. CDR3 sequence: CASTSTGELFF. CDR3 bases: TGTGCCAGCACCTCCACCGGGGAGCTGTTTTTT.

This clonotype was seen at least ten times. The gene calls are TRBV7-2 and TRBJ2-1; 10 bases are a match to TRBD2. V gave up 4 bases and J gave up 4 bases; unmatched junction bases: 7. The germline V gene encodes CDR1 SGHTA and CDR2 FQGNSA. The CDR3 sequence is 16 residues long. In nucleotides, the CDR3 is TGTGCCAGCAGCTCAGCTAGCGGGAGCTCTTACAATGAGCAGTTCTTC. It is translated as CASSSASGSSYNEQFF.

The sample holds many counts of this clonotype. V is TRBV27 and J is TRBJ2-7, with TRBD1 matching 7 bases. Germline-derived CDR1 and CDR2 are MNHEY and SMNVEV (reference sequence). The CDR3 is 15 residues long. The trim removed 0 bases at V and 2 bases at J, leaving 4 bases unmatched. CDR3 DNA sequence: TGTGCCAGCAGTTTATCCAGACAGGGAACCTACGAGCAGTACTTC. Translation gives CASSLSRQGTYEQYF.

The rearrangement links TRBV7-8 to TRBJ1-5; D gene uncertain. CDR1 SGHVS and CDR2 FQNEAQ come from the germline V gene. The CDR3 spans 13 residues. V was trimmed by 4 bases and J by 7 bases, leaving 11 bases between them. CDR3 in amino acids: CASSSRTGQPQHF. CDR3 coding DNA: TGTGCCAGCAGCTCCCGGACGGGGCAGCCCCAGCATTTT.

In this sample, this clonotype turned up a few times. V usage is TRBV7-8 and J usage is TRBJ2-7, with D unresolved. Between the trimmed V and J ends, which lost 3 bases and 0 bases, there was a span of 12 bases. From germline, CDR1 is SGHVS and CDR2 FQNEAQ. The CDR3 loop spans 15 amino acids. The CDR3 reads CASSFTASSSYEQYF. The CDR3 DNA sequence: TGTGCCAGCAGCTTTACAGCGTCCAGCTCCTACGAGCAGTACTTC. Drawing the rest from reference TRBV7-8 and TRBJ2-7, the complete variable domain is GAGVSQSPRYKVAKRGQDVALRCDPISGHVSLFWYQQALGQGPEFLTYFQNEAQLDKSGLPSDRFFAERPEGSVSTLKIQRTQQEDSAVYLCASSFTASSSYEQYFGPGTRLTVT.

Ten or more counts support this clonotype. The V gene is TRBV6-1, the J gene TRBJ2-4; the D gene is possibly TRBD2 (5 bases). V was trimmed by 7 bases and J by 1 base, leaving 11 bases between them. CDR3 length equals 14 residues. CDR1 and CDR2 from the germline V gene are MNHNS and SASEGT. This CDR3 is CASTVSGAKNIQYF. The CDR3 DNA sequence: TGTGCCAGCACTGTCTCGGGGGCCAAAAACATTCAGTACTTC.

Regarding this clonotype: With a far larger clone one base away, a read error is the likely cause. This chain uses TRBV6-5 with TRBJ1-1; D is undetermined. This CDR3 is 12 amino acids long. Germline V CDR1 and CDR2: MNHEY, SVGAGI. The DNA for the CDR3 is TGTGCCAGCAGTTTCTCAGGCACTGAAGCTCTCTTT. As protein: CASSFSGTEALF.

This clonotype has at least ten counts. The chain recombines TRBV20-1 with TRBJ2-2; D unresolved. V was cut by 6 bases and J by 7 bases, with 18 bases left in between. The CDR3 runs to 14 residues. Germline V CDR1 and CDR2: DFQATT, SNEGSKA (reference sequence). This CDR3 is CSALVSSSIGELFF. The CDR3 coding sequence is TGCAGTGCCCTCGTCAGCTCATCGATCGGGGAGCTGTTTTTT.

Worth noting for this clonotype: This may come from a read error, since a much larger clone is one base off. The chain is built from TRBV20-1 and TRBJ2-3; 10 bases line up with TRBD2. Germline V gene lookup returns CDR1 DFQATT and CDR2 SNEGSKA (reference sequence). CDR3 size: 14 residues. The CDR3 DNA reads as TGCAGTGCTGTTAGCGGGAGGAGCACAGATACGCAGTTTTTT. Translation gives CSAVSGRSTDTQFF.

This clonotype occurred many times. This sequence joins TRBV20-1 and TRBJ1-1; the match to TRBD1 covers 8 bases. Germline values: CDR1 DFQATT, CDR2 SNEGSKA (reference sequence). The CDR3 is made up of 15 amino acids. With V trimmed by 2 bases and J by 1 base, 6 bases remained unmatched. CDR3 nucleotide sequence: TGCAGTGCTAGACCCGGACAGGGTTCGAACACTGAAGCTTTCTTT. It translates to CSARPGQGSNTEAFF.

This clonotype was observed a handful of times. Lacking the conserved final phenylalanine or tryptophan, this CDR3 likely reflects a read error. The chain joins TRBV20-1 to TRBJ1-2; D remains unclear. The CDR3 extends over 15 amino acids. Germline CDR1 and CDR2: DFQATT and SNEGSKA (reference sequence). Trimming removed 0 bases at V and 3 bases at J, with 14 bases between. In nucleotides, the CDR3 is TGCAGTGCTAGAGATCCCGGTTCCCCGGACTATGGCTACACCTCC. Translated, it gives CSARDPGSPDYGYTS.

The sample holds many counts of this clonotype. The V call is TRBV6-1, the J call TRBJ2-3; 9 bases match TRBD2. The junction had 15 bases not matched to a gene; V was cut back by 6 bases and J by 5 bases. The CDR3 contains 17 residues. Germline values: CDR1 MNHNS, CDR2 SASEGT. The CDR3 reads CASSQNDLSGGRDTQYF. In DNA form, the CDR3 reads TGTGCCAGCAGCCAAAATGACCTTAGCGGGGGAAGAGATACGCAGTATTTT.

There are many counts of this clonotype. The gene calls are TRBV7-8 and TRBJ1-2; D ambiguous. The CDR3 length is 19 residues. Germline lookup yields CDR1 SGHVS and CDR2 FQNEAQ. V lost 2 bases, J lost 0 bases, and 22 bases lay in between. CDR3 nucleotides: TGTGCCAGCAGCTTAAAGAGGATGCCCGGGGTTAAAGCTAACTATGGCTACACCTTC. Translation: CASSLKRMPGVKANYGYTF. Full variable domain (missing parts from reference TRBV7-8 and TRBJ1-2): GAGVSQSPRYKVAKRGQDVALRCDPISGHVSLFWYQQALGQGPEFLTYFQNEAQLDKSGLPSDRFFAERPEGSVSTLKIQRTQQEDSAVYLCASSLKRMPGVKANYGYTFGSGTRLTVV.

This clonotype occurred a few times. The chain carries TRBV5-1 and TRBJ2-5, with D uncertain. Germline lookup yields CDR1 SGHRS and CDR2 YFSETQ. The CDR3 sequence is 14 residues long. The V end lost 0 bases, the J end lost 2 bases, and 8 bases lay between the germline ends. The CDR3 coding sequence is TGCGCCAGCAGCTTGGCAACCTTGCAAGAGACCCAGTACTTC. Translating gives CASSLATLQETQYF.

The CDR3 DNA sequence: TGTGCCTGGAGTGTAAGGCGGGGGGGCATCGGGGAGCTGTTTTTT. Amino acid sequence: CAWSVRRGGIGELFF. The J gene is TRBJ2-2, the V gene TRBV30, with 9 nucleotides matching TRBD2. The CDR3 runs to 15 residues. The J segment lost 7 bases and the V segment lost 0 bases, leaving 6 bases of the junction unmatched. Germline V gene data show CDR1 as GTSNPN and CDR2 as SVGIG (reference sequence).

This clonotype was counted at least ten times. The V and J genes are TRBV30 and TRBJ1-5; no reliable D call. This CDR3 is 14 amino acids long. The ends were cut back, 0 bases at V and 2 bases at J, with 8 bases in the middle. Per germline, CDR1 GTSNPN and CDR2 SVGIG (reference sequence). In DNA form, the CDR3 reads TGTGCCTGGAGTGTAGGTGGGGGCAATCAGCCCCAGCATTTT. Translation gives CAWSVGGGNQPQHF.